This TCR beta chain was recorded in a study of regulatory T cells in long-lasting Graves disease. General study findings and limits: Shared public clonotypes totalled 2,741 in persistent patients, compared with roughly 970 in new patients. Persistent Graves' patients showed less TCR diversity than newly diagnosed ones.

Trimming stripped 4 bases from V and 0 bases from J, with 9 bases between. Germline V lookup: CDR1 SGHTA, CDR2 FQGNSA. CDR3 size: 15 residues. In building TCR beta libraries, iRepertoire HTBI primers were used together with Arm-PCR of CDR3 regions. TCRdb analysed the multiplex PCR reads with MiXCR anew, one entry per CDR3 protein. The sample has 420,000 or so distinct CDR3 sequences, approximately 16% seen once; the top ten hold 20% to 25%. This clonotype appeared a few times. Its antigen remains unknown. Described time point: newly diagnosed GD, antithyroid drugs for less than 3 months. Isolated PBMC RNA provided the starting material for the TCR library. The same specimen was also included in a second study, on T cells in Graves' hyperthyroidism and ophthalmopathy. As that report states: Exclusion of a patient resulted from uncontrolled infection, other autoimmune disease, pregnancy or lactation.

V gene TRBV7-2 combines with J gene TRBJ2-2; possible D gene TRBD1, 6 bases. This material consisted of peripheral blood mononuclear cells (PBMCs), taken at new diagnosis, from a patient treated with antithyroid drugs. This sequence originates from a woman aged 18 to 35 with Graves disease. CDR3 DNA: TGTGCCAGCAGCTGGGGACATTCGAACACCGGGGAGCTGTTTTTT. The encoded protein is CASSWGHSNTGELFF.